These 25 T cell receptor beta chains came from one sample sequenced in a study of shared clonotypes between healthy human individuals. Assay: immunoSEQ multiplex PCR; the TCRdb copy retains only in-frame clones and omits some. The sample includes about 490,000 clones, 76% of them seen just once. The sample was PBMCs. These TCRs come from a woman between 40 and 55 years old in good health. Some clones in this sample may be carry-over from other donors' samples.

The CDR3 reads CASTLERNGELFF. The CDR3 DNA sequence: TGTGCCAGCACTCTAGAGAGGAACGGGGAGCTGTTTTTT. The genes are TRBV2 and TRBJ2-2, with no clear D. Germline-derived CDR1 and CDR2 are SNHLY and FYNNEI. Trimming removed 7 bases at V and 7 bases at J, with 13 bases between. The CDR3 runs to 13 residues.

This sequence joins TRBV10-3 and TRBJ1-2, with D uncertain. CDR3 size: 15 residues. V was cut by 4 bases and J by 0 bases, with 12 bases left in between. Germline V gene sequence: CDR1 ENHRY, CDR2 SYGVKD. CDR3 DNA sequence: TGTGCCATCAGTGTCTTGGGCACCTCTAACTATGGCTACACCTTC. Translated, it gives CAISVLGTSNYGYTF.

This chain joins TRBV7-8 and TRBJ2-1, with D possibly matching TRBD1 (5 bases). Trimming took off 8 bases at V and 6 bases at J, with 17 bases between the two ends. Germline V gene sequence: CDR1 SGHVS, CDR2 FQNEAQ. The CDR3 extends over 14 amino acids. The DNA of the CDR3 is TGTGCCAGCGGGGCTAGGGTACGTAGCAATGAGCAGTTCTTC. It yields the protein CASGARVRSNEQFF.

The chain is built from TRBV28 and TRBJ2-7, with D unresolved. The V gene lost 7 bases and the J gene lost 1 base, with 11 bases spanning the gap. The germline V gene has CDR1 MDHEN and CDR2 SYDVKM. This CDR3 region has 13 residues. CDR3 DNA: TGTGCCAGCAAGCTCGGAAGATCCTACGAGCAGTACTTC. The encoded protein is CASKLGRSYEQYF.

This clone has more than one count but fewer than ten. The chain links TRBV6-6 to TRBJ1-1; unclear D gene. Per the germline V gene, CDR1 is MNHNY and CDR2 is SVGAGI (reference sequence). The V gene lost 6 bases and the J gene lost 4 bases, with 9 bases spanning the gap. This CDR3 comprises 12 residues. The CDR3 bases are TGTGCCAGCAGCGTGGGGAGCACTGAAGCTTTCTTT. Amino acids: CASSVGSTEAFF.

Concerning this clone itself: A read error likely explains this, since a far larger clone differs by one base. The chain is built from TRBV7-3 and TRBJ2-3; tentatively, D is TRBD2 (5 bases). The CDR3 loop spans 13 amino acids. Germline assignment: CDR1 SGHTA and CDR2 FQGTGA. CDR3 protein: CAGSPGGTDTQYF. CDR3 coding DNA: TGTGCCGGCAGCCCCGGGGGCACAGATACGCAGTATTTT.

The CDR3 here is CATSGDRGFGKLFF. The CDR3 bases are TGTGCCACCAGCGGGGACAGGGGTTTTGGAAAACTGTTTTTT. This chain connects TRBV15 to TRBJ1-4, with 10 bases identical to TRBD1. After removal of 5 bases from V and 10 bases from J, the junction contained 7 bases not matched to a gene. Germline values: CDR1 LNHNV, CDR2 YYDKDF (reference sequence). The CDR3 runs to 14 residues.

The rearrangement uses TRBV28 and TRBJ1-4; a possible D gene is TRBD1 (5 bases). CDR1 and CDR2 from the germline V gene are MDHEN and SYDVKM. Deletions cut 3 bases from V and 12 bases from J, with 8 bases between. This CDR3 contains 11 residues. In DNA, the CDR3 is TGTGCCAGCAGTTTCAGGGTAGAACTGTTTTTT. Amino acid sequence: CASSFRVELFF.

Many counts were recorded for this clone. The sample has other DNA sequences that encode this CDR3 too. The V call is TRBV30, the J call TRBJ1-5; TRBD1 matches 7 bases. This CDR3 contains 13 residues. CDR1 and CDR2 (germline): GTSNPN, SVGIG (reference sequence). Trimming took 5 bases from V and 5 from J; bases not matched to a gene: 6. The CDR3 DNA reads TGTGCCTGGTCCACAGGGGCCGATCAGCCCCAGCATTTT. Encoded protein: CAWSTGADQPQHF.

The CDR3 is CASSMGLLQSDTQYF. DNA of the CDR3: TGTGCCAGCAGCATGGGGCTACTTCAATCAGATACGCAGTATTTT. The rearrangement links TRBV2 to TRBJ2-3; possibly TRBD1 for D (5 bases). The CDR3 extends over 15 amino acids. CDR1 is SNHLY, CDR2 FYNNEI, per germline. V was pared by 6 bases and J by 4 bases, with 17 bases between. Looking up the rest from reference TRBV2 and TRBJ2-3 gives the full variable domain: EPEVTQTPSHQVTQMGQEVILRCVPISNHLYFYWYRQILGQKVEFLVSFYNNEISEKSEIFDDQFSVERPDGSNFTLKIRSTKLEDSAMYFCASSMGLLQSDTQYFGPGTRLTVL.

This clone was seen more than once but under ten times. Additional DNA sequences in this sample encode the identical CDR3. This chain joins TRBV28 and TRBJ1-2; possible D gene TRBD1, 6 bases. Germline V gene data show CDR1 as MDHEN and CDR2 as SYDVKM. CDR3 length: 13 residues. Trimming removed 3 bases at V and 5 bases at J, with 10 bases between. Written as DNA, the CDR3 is TGTGCCAGCAGTTTGGGTCAGGGGTATGGCTACACCTTC. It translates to CASSLGQGYGYTF.

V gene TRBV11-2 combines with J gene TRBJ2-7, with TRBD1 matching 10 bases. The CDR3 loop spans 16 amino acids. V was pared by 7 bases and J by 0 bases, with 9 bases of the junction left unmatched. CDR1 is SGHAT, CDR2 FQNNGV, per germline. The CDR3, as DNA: TGTGCCAGCACCCATAGCCGGGACAGGGGCTCCTACGAGCAGTACTTC. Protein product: CASTHSRDRGSYEQYF.

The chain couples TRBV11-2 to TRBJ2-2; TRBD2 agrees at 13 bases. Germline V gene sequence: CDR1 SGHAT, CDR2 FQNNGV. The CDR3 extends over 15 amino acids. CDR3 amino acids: CAWTSGGANTGELFF. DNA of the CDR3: TGTGCATGGACTAGCGGGGGCGCGAACACCGGGGAGCTGTTTTTT.

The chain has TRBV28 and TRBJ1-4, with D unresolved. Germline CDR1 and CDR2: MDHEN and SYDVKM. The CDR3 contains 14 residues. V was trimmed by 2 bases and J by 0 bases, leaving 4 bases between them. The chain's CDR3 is CASSLRATNEKLFF. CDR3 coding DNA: TGTGCCAGCAGTTTACGGGCAACTAATGAAAAACTGTTTTTT.

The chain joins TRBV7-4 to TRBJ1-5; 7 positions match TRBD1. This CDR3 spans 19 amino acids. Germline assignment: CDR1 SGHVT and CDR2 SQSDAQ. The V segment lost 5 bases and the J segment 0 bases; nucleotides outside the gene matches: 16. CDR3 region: CASSPPADRRIYSNQPQHF. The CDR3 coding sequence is TGTGCCAGCAGCCCCCCAGCGGACAGGAGGATTTATAGCAATCAGCCCCAGCATTTT.

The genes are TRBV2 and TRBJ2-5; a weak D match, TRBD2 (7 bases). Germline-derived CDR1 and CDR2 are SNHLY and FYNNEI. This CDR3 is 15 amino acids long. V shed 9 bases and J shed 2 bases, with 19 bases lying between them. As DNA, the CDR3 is TGTGCCAGTGCGGGGGCCGGGCGATTACAAGAGACCCAGTACTTC. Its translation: CASAGAGRLQETQYF.

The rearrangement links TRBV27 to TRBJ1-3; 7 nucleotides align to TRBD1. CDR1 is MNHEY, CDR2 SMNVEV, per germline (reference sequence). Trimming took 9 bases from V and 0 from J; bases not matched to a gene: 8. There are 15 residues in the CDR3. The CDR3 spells CASRQGSHSGNTIYF. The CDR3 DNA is TGTGCCAGTCGACAGGGTTCCCACTCTGGAAACACCATATATTTT.

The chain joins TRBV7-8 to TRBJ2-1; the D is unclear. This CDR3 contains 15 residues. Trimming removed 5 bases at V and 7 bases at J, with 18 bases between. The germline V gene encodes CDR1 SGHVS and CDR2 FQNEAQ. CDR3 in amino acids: CASSPPAGFMNEQFF. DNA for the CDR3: TGTGCCAGCAGCCCCCCCGCCGGGTTTATGAATGAGCAGTTCTTC.

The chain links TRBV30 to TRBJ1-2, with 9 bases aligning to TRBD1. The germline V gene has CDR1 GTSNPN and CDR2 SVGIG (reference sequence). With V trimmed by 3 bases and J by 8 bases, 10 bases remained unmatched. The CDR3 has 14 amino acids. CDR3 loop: CAWRETGGAGGYTF. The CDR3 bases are TGTGCCTGGAGGGAAACAGGGGGCGCGGGAGGCTACACCTTC.

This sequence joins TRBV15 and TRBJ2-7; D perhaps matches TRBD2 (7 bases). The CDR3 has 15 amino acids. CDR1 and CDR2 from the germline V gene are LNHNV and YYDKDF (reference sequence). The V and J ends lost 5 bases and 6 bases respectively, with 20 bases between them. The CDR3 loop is CATSPQGLQGSEQYF. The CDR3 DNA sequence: TGTGCCACCAGCCCCCAGGGACTACAGGGAAGCGAGCAGTACTTC. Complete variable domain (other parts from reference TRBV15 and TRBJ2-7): DAMVIQNPRYQVTQFGKPVTLSCSQTLNHNVMYWYQQKSSQAPKLLFHYYDKDFNNEADTPDNFQSRRPNTSFCFLDIRSPGLGDTAMYLCATSPQGLQGSEQYFGPGTRLTVT.

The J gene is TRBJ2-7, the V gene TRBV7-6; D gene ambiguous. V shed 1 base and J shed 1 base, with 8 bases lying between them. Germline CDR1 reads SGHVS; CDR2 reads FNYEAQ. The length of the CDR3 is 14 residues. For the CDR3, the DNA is TGTGCCAGCAGCTTAGGGACGGATTCCTACGAGCAGTACTTC. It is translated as CASSLGTDSYEQYF.

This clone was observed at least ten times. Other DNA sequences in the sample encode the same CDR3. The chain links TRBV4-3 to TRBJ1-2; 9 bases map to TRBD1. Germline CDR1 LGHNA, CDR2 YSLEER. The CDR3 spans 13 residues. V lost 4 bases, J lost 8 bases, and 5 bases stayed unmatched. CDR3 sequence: CASSPGQGLGYTF. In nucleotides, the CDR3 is TGCGCCAGCAGCCCGGGACAGGGCTTAGGCTACACCTTC.

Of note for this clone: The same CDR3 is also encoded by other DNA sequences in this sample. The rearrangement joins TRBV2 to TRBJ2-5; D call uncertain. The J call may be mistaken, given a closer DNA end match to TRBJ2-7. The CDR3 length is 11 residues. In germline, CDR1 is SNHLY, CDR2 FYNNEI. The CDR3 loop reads CASSGAYEQYF. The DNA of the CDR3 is TGTGCCAGCAGTGGGGCTTACGAGCAGTACTTC.

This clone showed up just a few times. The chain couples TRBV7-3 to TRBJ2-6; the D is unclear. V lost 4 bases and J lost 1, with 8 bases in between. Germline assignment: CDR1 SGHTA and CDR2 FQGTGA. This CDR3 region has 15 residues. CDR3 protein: CASSSLGSGANVLTF. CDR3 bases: TGTGCCAGCAGCTCCCTGGGGTCTGGGGCCAACGTCCTGACTTTC.

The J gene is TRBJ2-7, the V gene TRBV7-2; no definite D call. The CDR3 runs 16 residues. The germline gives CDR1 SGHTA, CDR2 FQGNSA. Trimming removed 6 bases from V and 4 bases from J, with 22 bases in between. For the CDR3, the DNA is TGTGCCAGCAGAATTAAGGCGCTCCCCTTCCCTTACGAGCAGTACTTC. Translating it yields CASRIKALPFPYEQYF. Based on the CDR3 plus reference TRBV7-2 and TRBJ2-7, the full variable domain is GAGVSQSPSNKVTEKGKDVELRCDPISGHTALYWYRQSLGQGLEFLIYFQGNSAPDKSGLPSDRFSAERTGGSVSTLTIQRTQQEDSAVYLCASRIKALPFPYEQYFGPGTRLTVT.